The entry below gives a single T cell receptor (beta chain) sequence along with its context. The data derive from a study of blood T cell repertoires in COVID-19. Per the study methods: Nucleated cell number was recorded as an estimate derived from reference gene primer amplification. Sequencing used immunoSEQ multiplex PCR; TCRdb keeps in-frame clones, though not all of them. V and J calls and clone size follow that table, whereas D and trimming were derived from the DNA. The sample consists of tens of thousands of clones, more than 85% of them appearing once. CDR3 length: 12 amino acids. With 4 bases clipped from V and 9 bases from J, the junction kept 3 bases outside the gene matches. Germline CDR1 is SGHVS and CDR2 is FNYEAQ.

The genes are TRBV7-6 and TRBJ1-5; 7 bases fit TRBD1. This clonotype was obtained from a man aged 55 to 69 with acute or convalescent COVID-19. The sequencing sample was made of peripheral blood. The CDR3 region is CASSSQGGPQHF. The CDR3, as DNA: TGTGCCAGCAGCTCTCAGGGGGGGCCCCAGCATTTT.